The present TCR beta chain was sequenced within a study of Tregs in tolerant kidney transplant recipients. Per germline, CDR1 MNHEY and CDR2 SVGAGI. V was clipped by 5 bases and J by 4 bases, with 18 bases between them. The CDR3 length is 15 residues. Clones were sequenced by immunoSEQ multiplex PCR, and TCRdb holds only the in-frame ones, with some missing. The repertoire holds under 45,000 clones, with 95% to 96% as singletons. About this clone: Its antigen is unknown.

The genes are TRBV6-5 and TRBJ2-7, with D perhaps matching TRBD1 or TRBD2 (6 bases each). Sequences were obtained from Tregs from blood cultured with allogeneic cells. The source of this sequence is a human donor in good health. CDR3 in amino acids: CASSSLGGRTYEQYF. For the CDR3, the DNA is TGTGCCAGCAGTAGCCTCGGGGGCAGAACTTACGAGCAGTACTTC.